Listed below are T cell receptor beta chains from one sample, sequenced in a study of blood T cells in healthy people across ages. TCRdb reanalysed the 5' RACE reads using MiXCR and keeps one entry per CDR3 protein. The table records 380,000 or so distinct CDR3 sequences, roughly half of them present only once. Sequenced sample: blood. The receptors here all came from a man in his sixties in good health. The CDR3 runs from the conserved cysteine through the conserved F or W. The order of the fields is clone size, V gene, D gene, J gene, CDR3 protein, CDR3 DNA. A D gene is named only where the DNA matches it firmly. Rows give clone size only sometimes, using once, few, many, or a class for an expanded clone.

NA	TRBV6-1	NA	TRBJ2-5	CATTVFQETQYF	TGTGCCACCACAGTTTTCCAAGAGACCCAGTACTTC
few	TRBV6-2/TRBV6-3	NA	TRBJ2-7	CASLRTANPGKGGASYEQYF	TGTGCCAGCCTCAGGACCGCAAACCCCGGGAAGGGGGGAGCCTCCTACGAGCAGTACTTC
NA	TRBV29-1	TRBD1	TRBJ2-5	CSSRRGTETQYF	TGCAGCTCCCGCAGGGGGACAGAGACCCAGTACTTC
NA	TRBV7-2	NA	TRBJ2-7	CASSLTREPTYEQYF	TGTGCCAGCAGTCTTACCCGGGAGCCAACCTACGAGCAGTACTTC
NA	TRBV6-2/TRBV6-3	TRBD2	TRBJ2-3	CASSYPTSGGPSRDTQYF	TGTGCCAGCAGTTACCCCACTTCGGGAGGGCCGTCAAGGGATACGCAGTATTTT
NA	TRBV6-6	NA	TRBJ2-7	CASRNSLGGSGEQYF	TGTGCCAGCAGAAACTCCCTCGGGGGATCTGGCGAGCAGTACTTC
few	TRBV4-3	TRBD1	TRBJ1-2	CASSQVGPGQDPANYGYTF	TGCGCCAGCAGCCAAGTCGGACCGGGACAGGATCCCGCTAACTATGGCTACACCTTC
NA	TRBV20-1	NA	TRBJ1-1	CSAGQGYTEAFF	TGCAGTGCAGGGCAGGGGTACACTGAAGCTTTCTTT
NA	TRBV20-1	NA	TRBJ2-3	CSAILGGPNTQYF	TGCAGTGCGATTCTTGGGGGCCCGAATACGCAGTATTTT
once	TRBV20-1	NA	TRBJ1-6	CSATGGGLGNSPLHF	TGCAGTGCTACCGGGGGGGGCCTGGGCAATTCACCCCTCCACTTT
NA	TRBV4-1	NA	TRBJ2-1	CASSQYERQNYNEQFF	TGCGCCAGCAGCCAATATGAGCGGCAGAACTACAATGAGCAGTTCTTC
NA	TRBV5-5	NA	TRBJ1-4	CASSLVVGIGEKLFF	TGTGCCAGCAGCTTGGTAGTGGGTATCGGGGAAAAACTGTTTTTT
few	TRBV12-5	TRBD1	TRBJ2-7	CASGLTGIHEQYF	TGTGCTAGTGGCTTGACAGGGATCCACGAGCAGTACTTC
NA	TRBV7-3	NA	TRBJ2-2	CASTKTNTGELFF	TGTGCCAGCACAAAAACGAACACCGGGGAGCTGTTTTTT
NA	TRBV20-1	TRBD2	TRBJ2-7	CSASIFRLGREDMYEQYF	TGCAGTGCTAGTATATTTAGATTGGGGCGGGAGGATATGTACGAGCAGTACTTC